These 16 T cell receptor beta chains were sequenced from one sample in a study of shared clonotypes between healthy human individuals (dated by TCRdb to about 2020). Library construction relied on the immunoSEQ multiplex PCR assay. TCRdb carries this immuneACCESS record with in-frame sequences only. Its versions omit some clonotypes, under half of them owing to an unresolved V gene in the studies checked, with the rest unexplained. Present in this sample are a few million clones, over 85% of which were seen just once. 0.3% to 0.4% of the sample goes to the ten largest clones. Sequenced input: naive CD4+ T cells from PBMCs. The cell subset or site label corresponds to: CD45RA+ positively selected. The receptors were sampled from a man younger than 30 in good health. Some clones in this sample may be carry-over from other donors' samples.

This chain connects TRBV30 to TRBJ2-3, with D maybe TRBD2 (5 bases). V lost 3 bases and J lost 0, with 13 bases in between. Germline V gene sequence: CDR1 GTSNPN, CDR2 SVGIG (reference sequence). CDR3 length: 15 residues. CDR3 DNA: TGTGCCTGGAGCCTAGGACGGACTAGCACAGATACGCAGTATTTT. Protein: CAWSLGRTSTDTQYF.

CDR3 residues: CASKYQGIDGNTIYF. In DNA, the CDR3 is TGTGCCAGCAAATACCAGGGGATCGATGGAAACACCATATATTTT. J is TRBJ1-3 and V is TRBV6-5; tentatively, D is TRBD1 (6 bases). Germline V gene sequence: CDR1 MNHEY, CDR2 SVGAGI. V lost 7 bases and J 3 bases, leaving 16 bases between the germline ends. There are 15 residues in the CDR3.

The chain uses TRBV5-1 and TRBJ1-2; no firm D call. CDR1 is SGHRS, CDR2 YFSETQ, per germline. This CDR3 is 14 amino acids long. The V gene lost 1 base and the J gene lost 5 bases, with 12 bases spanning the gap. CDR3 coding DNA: TGCGCCAGCAGCTTGCTACCCCAGTCGTATGGCTACACCTTC. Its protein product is CASSLLPQSYGYTF.

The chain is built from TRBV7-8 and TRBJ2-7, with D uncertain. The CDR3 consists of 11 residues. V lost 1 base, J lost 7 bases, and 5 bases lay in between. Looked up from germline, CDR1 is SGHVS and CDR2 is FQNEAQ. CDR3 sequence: CASSLETEQYF. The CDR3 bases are TGTGCCAGCAGCTTAGAGACTGAGCAGTACTTC.

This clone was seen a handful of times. The CDR3 bases are TGTGCCAGCAGCTTTAGTGGGGGGCACACTGAAGCTTTCTTT. Translating it yields CASSFSGGHTEAFF. The V call is TRBV5-4, the J call TRBJ1-1; tentatively, D is TRBD1 (6 bases). V dropped 2 bases and J dropped 3 bases, with 11 bases sitting between them. CDR1 is SGHNT and CDR2 is YYREEE in the germline V gene (reference sequence). The CDR3 extends over 14 amino acids.

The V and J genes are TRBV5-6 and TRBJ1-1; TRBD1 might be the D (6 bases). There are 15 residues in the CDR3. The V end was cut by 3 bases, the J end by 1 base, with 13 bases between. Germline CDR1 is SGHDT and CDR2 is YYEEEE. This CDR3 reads CASSSRTEGNTEAFF. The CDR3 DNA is TGTGCCAGCAGCTCAAGGACAGAGGGGAACACTGAAGCTTTCTTT.

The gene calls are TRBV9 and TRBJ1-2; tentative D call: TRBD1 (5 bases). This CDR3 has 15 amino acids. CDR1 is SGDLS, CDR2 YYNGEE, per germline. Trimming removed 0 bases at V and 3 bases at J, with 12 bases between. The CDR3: CASSVASRDDYGYTF. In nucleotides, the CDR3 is TGTGCCAGCAGCGTAGCCTCCAGGGATGACTATGGCTACACCTTC. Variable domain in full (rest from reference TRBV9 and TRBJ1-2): DSGVTQTPKHLITATGQRVTLRCSPRSGDLSVYWYQQSLDQGLQFLIQYYNGEERAKGNILERFSAQQFPDLHSELNLSSLELGDSALYFCASSVASRDDYGYTFGSGTRLTVV.

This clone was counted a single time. The CDR3, as DNA: TGCGCCAGCAGCCAACCGACAGAGGGGGAAAAACTGTTTTTT. Protein product: CASSQPTEGEKLFF. J is TRBJ1-4 and V is TRBV4-1; TRBD1 might be the D (5 bases). There are 14 residues in the CDR3. Trimming removed 2 bases from V and 8 bases from J, with 12 bases in between. From germline, CDR1 is MGHRA and CDR2 YSYEKL.

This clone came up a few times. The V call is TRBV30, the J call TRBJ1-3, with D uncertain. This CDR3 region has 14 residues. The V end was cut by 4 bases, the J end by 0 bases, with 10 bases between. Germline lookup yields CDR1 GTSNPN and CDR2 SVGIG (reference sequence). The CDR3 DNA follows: TGTGCCTGGACTAAGACCTTCTCTGGAAACACCATATATTTT. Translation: CAWTKTFSGNTIYF.

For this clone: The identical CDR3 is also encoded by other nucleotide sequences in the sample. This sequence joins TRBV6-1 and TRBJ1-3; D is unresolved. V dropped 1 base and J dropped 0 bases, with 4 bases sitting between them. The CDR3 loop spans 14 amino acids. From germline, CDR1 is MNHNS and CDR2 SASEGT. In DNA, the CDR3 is TGTGCCAGCAGTGAAGTGGGCTCTGGAAACACCATATATTTT. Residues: CASSEVGSGNTIYF.

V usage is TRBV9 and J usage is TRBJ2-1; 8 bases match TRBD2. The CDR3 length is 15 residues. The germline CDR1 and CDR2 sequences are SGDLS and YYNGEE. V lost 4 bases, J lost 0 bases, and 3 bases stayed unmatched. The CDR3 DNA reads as TGTGCCAGCAGCCGGGAGGGCAGCTCCTACAATGAGCAGTTCTTC. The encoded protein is CASSREGSSYNEQFF. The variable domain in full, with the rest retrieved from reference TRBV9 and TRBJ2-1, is DSGVTQTPKHLITATGQRVTLRCSPRSGDLSVYWYQQSLDQGLQFLIQYYNGEERAKGNILERFSAQQFPDLHSELNLSSLELGDSALYFCASSREGSSYNEQFFGPGTRLTVL.

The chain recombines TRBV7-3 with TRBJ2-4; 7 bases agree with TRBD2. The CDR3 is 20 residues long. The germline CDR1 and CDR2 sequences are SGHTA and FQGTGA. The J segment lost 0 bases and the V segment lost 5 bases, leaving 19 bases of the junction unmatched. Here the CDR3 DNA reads TGTGCCAGCAGCCCTCACGGGCTAGCGGAAATCGCACTAGCCAAAAACATTCAGTACTTC. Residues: CASSPHGLAEIALAKNIQYF.

The chain's CDR3 is CATCLSGANVLTF. The DNA of the CDR3 is TGTGCCACCTGCCTCTCTGGGGCCAACGTCCTGACTTTC. The V and J genes are TRBV19 and TRBJ2-6; D call uncertain. V was clipped by 10 bases and J by 0 bases, with 7 bases between them. Looked up from germline, CDR1 is LNHDA and CDR2 is SQIVND (reference sequence). The CDR3 has 13 amino acids.

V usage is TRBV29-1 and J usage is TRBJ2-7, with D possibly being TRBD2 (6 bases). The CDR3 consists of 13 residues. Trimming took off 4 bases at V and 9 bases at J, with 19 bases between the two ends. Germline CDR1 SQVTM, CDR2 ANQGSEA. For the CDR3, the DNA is TGCAGCGTTGGAAGGACTACCGAGTCCGGGCAGTACTTC. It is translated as CSVGRTTESGQYF.

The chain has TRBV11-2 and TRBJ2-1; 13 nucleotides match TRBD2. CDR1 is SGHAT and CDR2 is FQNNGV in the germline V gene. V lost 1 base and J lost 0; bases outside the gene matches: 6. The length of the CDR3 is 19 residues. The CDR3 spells CASSLAGTSGASSYNEQFF. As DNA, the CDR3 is TGTGCCAGCAGCTTAGCCGGGACTAGCGGGGCTAGCTCCTACAATGAGCAGTTCTTC. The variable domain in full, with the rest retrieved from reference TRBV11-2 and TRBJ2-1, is EAGVAQSPRYKIIEKRQSVAFWCNPISGHATLYWYQQILGQGPKLLIQFQNNGVVDDSQLPKDRFSAERLKGVDSTLKIQPAKLEDSAVYLCASSLAGTSGASSYNEQFFGPGTRLTVL.

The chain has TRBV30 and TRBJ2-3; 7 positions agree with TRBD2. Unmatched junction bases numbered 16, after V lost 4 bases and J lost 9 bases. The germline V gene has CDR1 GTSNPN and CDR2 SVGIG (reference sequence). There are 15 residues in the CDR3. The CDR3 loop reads CAWNGEWGSSGTQYF. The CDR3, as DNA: TGTGCCTGGAATGGAGAGTGGGGGTCTAGCGGAACGCAGTATTTT.